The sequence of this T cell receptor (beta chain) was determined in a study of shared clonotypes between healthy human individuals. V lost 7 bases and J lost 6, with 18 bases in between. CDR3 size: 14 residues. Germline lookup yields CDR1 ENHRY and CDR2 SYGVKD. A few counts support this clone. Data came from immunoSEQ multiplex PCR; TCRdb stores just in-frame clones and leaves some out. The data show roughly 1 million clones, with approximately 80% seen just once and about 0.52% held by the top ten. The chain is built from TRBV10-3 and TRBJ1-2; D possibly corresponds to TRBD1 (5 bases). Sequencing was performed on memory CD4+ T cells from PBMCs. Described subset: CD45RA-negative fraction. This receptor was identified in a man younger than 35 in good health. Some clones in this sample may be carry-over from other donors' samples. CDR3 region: CAITEGFIRDGYTF. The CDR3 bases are TGTGCCATCACCGAGGGGTTCATTAGGGATGGCTACACCTTC.